This entry features one T cell receptor (beta chain) sequence. The antigen remains undetermined. Molecular-barcoded quantitative 5'-RACE produced these TCR beta libraries. MiXCR, applied by TCRdb to the 5' RACE reads, yields one record per CDR3 protein. This repertoire shows around 300,000 distinct CDR3 sequences, about a fifth found once; its top ten account for 3.5%. This entry is derived from a study of CD8 T cells in ankylosing spondylitis. Study-wide findings and caveats: Past studies reported some motif variants in reactive arthritis synovial fluid and blood. For ankylosing spondylitis blood, a TCR beta motif of seven to nine highly homologous variants appeared characteristic. In ankylosing spondylitis patients, matched synovial fluid reportedly showed significant enrichment of disease-linked clones.

V lost 2 bases to trimming and J lost 3 bases, with 14 bases between them. This CDR3 has 15 residues. Germline V gives CDR1 MNHNS, CDR2 SASEGT. The clonotype was recovered from a female donor with ankylosing spondylitis or in good health (not recorded which). The V gene is TRBV6-1, the J gene TRBJ2-7; a weak D match, TRBD2 (5 bases). Sequenced sample: blood, either unsorted or a sorted T cell fraction (not recorded which). CDR3 residues: CASSEIGTRDYEQYF. The CDR3 DNA follows: TGTGCCAGCAGTGAAATCGGAACTAGGGACTACGAGCAGTACTTC.